This TCR beta chain was recovered during a study of shared clonotypes between healthy human individuals. CDR1 MGHRA and CDR2 YSYEKL come from the germline V gene. V lost 3 bases to trimming and J lost 8 bases, with 11 bases between them. The CDR3 sequence is 12 residues long. The method was immunoSEQ multiplex PCR; TCRdb's version includes in-frame clones alone and lacks a portion of them. The sample lists about 600,000 clones, just over 75% seen once, with 12% in the top ten. The chain has TRBV4-1 and TRBJ2-7, with D possibly matching TRBD2 (6 bases). This receptor was identified in a middle-aged woman in good health. Some clones in this sample may be carry-over from other donors' samples. The sample taken for sequencing was PBMCs. The CDR3 protein is CASSQSGLQQYF. In nucleotides, the CDR3 is TGCGCCAGCAGCCAGTCGGGACTCCAGCAGTACTTC.